The next 22 T cell receptor beta chains were all read from a single sample in a study of glioma-infiltrating T cells after dendritic cell vaccination (dated by TCRdb to 2016 to 2017). Library method: the immunoSEQ multiplex PCR assay. The immuneACCESS repertoire file appears here via TCRdb, limited to in-frame rearrangements. These files lack a portion of the clones; in checked studies, under half of the deficit traces to unresolved V genes, and the cause of the others is not known. The sample records tens of thousands of clones, roughly 77% of which are singletons. Jointly, the top ten make up 2.1% of the sample. The sample's time point label is to be understood as: after dendritic cell vaccination, including at tumor progression/relapse. The source was blood, collected after dendritic cell vaccination. The receptors were sampled from a human donor with glioblastoma.

The chain carries TRBV19 and TRBJ1-1; D not resolved. The germline V gene has CDR1 LNHDA and CDR2 SQIVND (reference sequence). The CDR3 runs 14 residues. V was pared by 0 bases and J by 5 bases, with 10 bases between. CDR3 coding DNA: TGTGCCAGTAGTATAGATAGAGAGAGGACTGAAGCTTTCTTT. This gives the protein CASSIDRERTEAFF.

This clone was counted only a few times. The rearrangement links TRBV27 to TRBJ1-1; maybe TRBD1 (6 bases). Trimming shortened V by 5 bases and J by 6 bases, and 19 bases separated the two germline ends. The CDR3 contains 15 residues. Germline lookup yields CDR1 MNHEY and CDR2 SMNVEV (reference sequence). In DNA, the CDR3 is TGTGCCAGCAGTCCCCGTTGGGGGGGCACTTCTGAAGCTTTCTTT. It translates to CASSPRWGGTSEAFF.

J is TRBJ2-3 and V is TRBV5-1; D is undetermined. Germline CDR1 and CDR2: SGHRS and YFSETQ. The CDR3 extends over 12 amino acids. V was trimmed by 3 bases and J by 9 bases, leaving 11 bases between them. The CDR3 DNA reads TGCGCCAGCAGCTCCGGCCCCGGGACGCAGTATTTT. Protein: CASSSGPGTQYF.

The chain links TRBV18 to TRBJ2-7; 8 nucleotides match TRBD1. Looked up from germline, CDR1 is KGHSH and CDR2 is LQKENI. The CDR3 spans 15 residues. J gave up 5 bases and V 0 bases, and 6 bases lay outside the gene matches. In DNA form, the CDR3 reads TGTGCCAGCTCACCACCGGCAGGGGGCGAAGACGAGCAGTACTTC. Amino acid sequence: CASSPPAGGEDEQYF. Full variable domain (missing parts from reference TRBV18 and TRBJ2-7): NAGVMQNPRHLVRRRGQEARLRCSPMKGHSHVYWYRQLPEEGLKFMVYLQKENIIDESGMPKERFSAEFPKEGPSILRIQQVVRGDSAAYFCASSPPAGGEDEQYFGPGTRLTVT.

The chain carries TRBV6-1 and TRBJ2-7, with D hard to call. CDR3 length: 13 amino acids. Germline CDR1 MNHNS, CDR2 SASEGT. V was shortened by 6 bases and J by 4 bases, with 13 bases between the two germline ends. CDR3 amino acids: CASRLGTRYEQYV. CDR3 sequence (DNA): TGTGCCAGCAGGCTAGGCACCCGATACGAGCAGTACGTC.

The CDR3 here is CASSIRIRENTEAFF. For the CDR3, the DNA is TGTGCCAGTAGTATCCGCATCAGGGAGAACACTGAAGCTTTCTTT. The chain uses TRBV19 and TRBJ1-1, with D maybe TRBD1 (5 bases). The CDR3 sequence is 15 residues long. V gave up 3 bases and J gave up 1 base, with 12 bases separating them. From germline, CDR1 is LNHDA and CDR2 SQIVND (reference sequence).

The gene calls are TRBV5-1 and TRBJ2-3; D not certain. Looked up from germline, CDR1 is SGHRS and CDR2 is YFSETQ. The ends were cut back, 0 bases at V and 1 base at J, with 12 bases in the middle. The CDR3 is 16 residues long. CDR3 in DNA: TGCGCCAGCAGCTTGGCCCCGGCGGTAGGCACAGATACGCAGTATTTT. As protein: CASSLAPAVGTDTQYF.

This clone was seen just once. The chain couples TRBV5-1 to TRBJ1-1; D gene ambiguous. CDR3 length: 14 amino acids. Germline V gene sequence: CDR1 SGHRS, CDR2 YFSETQ. V dropped 4 bases and J dropped 5 bases, with 15 bases sitting between them. CDR3: CASSAGEGWTEAFF. The CDR3 nucleotides read TGCGCCAGCAGCGCCGGGGAGGGTTGGACTGAAGCTTTCTTT. The variable domain in full, with the rest retrieved from reference TRBV5-1 and TRBJ1-1, is KAGVTQTPRYLIKTRGQQVTLSCSPISGHRSVSWYQQTPGQGLQFLFEYFSETQRNKGNFPGRFSGRQFSNSRSEMNVSTLELGDSALYLCASSAGEGWTEAFFGQGTRLTVV.

V and J are TRBV7-2 and TRBJ2-5, with 12 bases that match TRBD2. Looked up from germline, CDR1 is SGHTA and CDR2 is FQGNSA. The CDR3 extends over 17 amino acids. The junction had 12 bases not matched to a gene; V was cut back by 5 bases and J by 5 bases. This chain's CDR3 is CASSATTSGGNRETQYF. The CDR3 DNA reads TGTGCCAGCAGCGCGACAACTAGCGGGGGGAACCGGGAGACCCAGTACTTC.

This clone was detected only a few times. The genes are TRBV11-2 and TRBJ2-1; 11 positions match TRBD2. This CDR3 is 16 amino acids long. Germline CDR1 is SGHAT and CDR2 is FQNNGV. V dropped 5 bases and J dropped 4; count of bases not matched to a gene: 7. In DNA, the CDR3 is TGTGCCAGCAGCAATCAACTAGCGGGGGATTACAATGAGCAGTTCTTC. It yields the protein CASSNQLAGDYNEQFF.

J is TRBJ2-5 and V is TRBV6-5; the match to TRBD1 covers 10 bases. The junction had 15 bases not matched to a gene; V was cut back by 10 bases and J by 7 bases. From germline, CDR1 is MNHEY and CDR2 SVGAGI. The CDR3 has 15 amino acids. The CDR3: CATAPPRQGARTQYF. For the CDR3, the DNA is TGTGCCACCGCACCCCCCCGACAGGGGGCAAGGACCCAGTACTTC.

The chain combines TRBV6-5 with TRBJ1-2, with a tentative D call TRBD1 (6 bases). The ends were cut back, 7 bases at V and 5 bases at J, with 14 bases in the middle. This CDR3 region has 13 residues. The germline V gene has CDR1 MNHEY and CDR2 SVGAGI. As DNA, the CDR3 is TGTGCCAGCAAGCTTGGACAGAATTATGGCTACACCTTC. Its translation: CASKLGQNYGYTF.

The chain recombines TRBV2 with TRBJ1-5, with TRBD1 identical over 9 bases. This CDR3 has 15 residues. Trimming removed 4 bases from V and 3 bases from J; junction bases left unmatched: 4. Germline V gives CDR1 SNHLY, CDR2 FYNNEI. As DNA, the CDR3 is TGTGCCAGCAGTGTGGGACAGGGAGACAATCAGCCCCAGCATTTT. This codes for CASSVGQGDNQPQHF. Supplemented by reference TRBV2 and TRBJ1-5, the full variable domain reads EPEVTQTPSHQVTQMGQEVILRCVPISNHLYFYWYRQILGQKVEFLVSFYNNEISEKSEIFDDQFSVERPDGSNFTLKIRSTKLEDSAMYFCASSVGQGDNQPQHFGDGTRLSIL.

This clone appeared a single time. This rearrangement joins TRBV6-1 to TRBJ2-1; TRBD2 agrees at 8 bases. Germline CDR1 is MNHNS and CDR2 is SASEGT. J lost 0 bases, V lost 2 bases, and 12 bases had no gene match. The CDR3 contains 19 residues. In DNA form, the CDR3 reads TGTGCCAGCAGTGAAACCCCGGTGAGGAGCGGGAGCTCCTACAATGAGCAGTTCTTC. Its protein is CASSETPVRSGSSYNEQFF.

The CDR3 sequence is CASSYSGRQGSTEAFF. CDR3 DNA: TGTGCCAGCAGTTACTCGGGACGACAGGGCAGTACTGAAGCTTTCTTT. The chain links TRBV6-6 to TRBJ1-1; 7 bases fit TRBD1. After removal of 0 bases from V and 5 bases from J, the junction contained 9 bases not matched to a gene. The CDR3 has 16 amino acids. The germline gives CDR1 MNHNY, CDR2 SVGAGI (reference sequence).

The V and J genes are TRBV20-1 and TRBJ1-2; no firm D call. V shed 5 bases and J shed 2 bases, with 6 bases lying between them. This CDR3 contains 11 residues. Germline CDR1 DFQATT, CDR2 SNEGSKA (reference sequence). The chain's CDR3 is CSAPVNYGYTF. The CDR3, as DNA: TGCAGTGCTCCGGTAAACTATGGCTACACCTTC.

This clone was detected only a few times. Here the CDR3 reads CASSAGKSSGNTIYF. The DNA for the CDR3 is TGTGCCAGCAGTGCAGGGAAGAGCTCTGGAAACACCATATATTTT. The V and J genes are TRBV2 and TRBJ1-3; TRBD1 is a possible D gene (5 bases). The germline V and J ends were trimmed by 4 bases and 0 bases, with 10 bases remaining between them. CDR1 and CDR2 from the germline V gene are SNHLY and FYNNEI. The CDR3 is made up of 15 amino acids.

The J gene is TRBJ2-7, the V gene TRBV11-2; D call uncertain. CDR1 and CDR2 (germline): SGHAT, FQNNGV. With 5 bases removed from V and 5 bases from J, the gap between germline ends came to 19 bases. The CDR3 is made up of 15 amino acids. The DNA of the CDR3 is TGTGCCAGCAGCCCGCCCTATAGCCGTCGGGACGAGCAGTACTTC. Translated, it gives CASSPPYSRRDEQYF. The full variable domain, with the rest looked up from reference TRBV11-2 and TRBJ2-7, is EAGVAQSPRYKIIEKRQSVAFWCNPISGHATLYWYQQILGQGPKLLIQFQNNGVVDDSQLPKDRFSAERLKGVDSTLKIQPAKLEDSAVYLCASSPPYSRRDEQYFGPGTRLTVT.

The V and J genes are TRBV10-3 and TRBJ2-3; 10 bases fit TRBD2. This CDR3 has 16 amino acids. Trimming cost V 3 bases and J 0 bases; bases outside gene matches: 3. From germline, CDR1 is ENHRY and CDR2 SYGVKD. CDR3 in amino acids: CAISEGLAASTDTQYF. In DNA, the CDR3 is TGTGCCATCAGTGAAGGACTAGCGGCCAGCACAGATACGCAGTATTTT.

The chain combines TRBV7-3 with TRBJ2-5; the D is unclear. Between the trimmed V and J ends, which lost 1 base and 2 bases, there was a span of 5 bases. This CDR3 contains 13 residues. Germline CDR1 reads SGHTA; CDR2 reads FQGTGA. The CDR3 spells CASSLNSQETQYF. CDR3 in DNA: TGTGCCAGCAGCTTAAATTCGCAAGAGACCCAGTACTTC.

This chain links TRBV21-1 with TRBJ2-2; the table's D call of TRBD1 was not tested on the DNA. TRBV21-1 is tagged as a pseudogene. CDR3 length equals 16 residues. The CDR3 sequence is CASSIQTGDHTGELFF. The CDR3 DNA sequence: TGTGCCAGCAGCATTCAGACAGGGGACCACACCGGGGAGCTGTTTTTT.

The V call is TRBV4-1, the J call TRBJ2-1; unclear D gene. Germline-derived CDR1 and CDR2 are MGHRA and YSYEKL. V shed 0 bases and J shed 6 bases, with 6 bases lying between them. The CDR3 has 13 amino acids. Here the CDR3 reads CASSQDSRNEQFF. DNA for the CDR3: TGCGCCAGCAGCCAAGACTCCCGCAATGAGCAGTTCTTC.